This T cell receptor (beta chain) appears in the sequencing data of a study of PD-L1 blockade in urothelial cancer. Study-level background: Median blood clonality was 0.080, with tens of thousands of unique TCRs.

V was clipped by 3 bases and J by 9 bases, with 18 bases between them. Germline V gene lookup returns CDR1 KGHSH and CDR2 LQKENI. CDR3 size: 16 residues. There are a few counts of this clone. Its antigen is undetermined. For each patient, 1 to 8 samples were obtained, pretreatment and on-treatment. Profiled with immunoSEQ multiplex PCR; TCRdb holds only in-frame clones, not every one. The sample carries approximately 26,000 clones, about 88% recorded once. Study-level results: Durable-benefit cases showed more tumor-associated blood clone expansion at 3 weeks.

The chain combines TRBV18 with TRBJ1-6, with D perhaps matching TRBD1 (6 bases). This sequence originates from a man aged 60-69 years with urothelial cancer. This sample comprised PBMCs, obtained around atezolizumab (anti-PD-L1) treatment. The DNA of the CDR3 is TGTGCCAGCTCACCGCAGGGGAGTGGGGTAGGTTCACCCCTCCACTTT. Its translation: CASSPQGSGVGSPLHF.